These 16 T cell receptor beta chains were all obtained from the same sample, sequenced in a study of CD4 T cells in relation to SARS-CoV-2 and coronaviruses. Before the COVID-19 pandemic, during about 2010-2019, CD4+ T cells were taken from unexposed donors. The cells were cultured for 10 days before CD4+ T cells were isolated. TCRdb keeps only in-frame clones here, not all; method: immunoSEQ multiplex PCR. The sample has around 25,000 clones, more than 75% seen once. Their antigen targets remain unknown. Sequenced input: CD4+ T cells from PBMCs, cultured in vitro. The source of these receptors is a human donor in good health.

The chain uses TRBV5-1 and TRBJ2-6; D is possibly TRBD1 (6 bases). The V and J ends lost 3 bases and 1 base respectively, with 8 bases between them. This CDR3 has 15 amino acids. CDR1 and CDR2 from the germline V gene are SGHRS and YFSETQ. The CDR3 nucleotides read TGCGCCAGCAGCTGGACAGCATCTGGGGCCAACGTCCTGACTTTC. Protein sequence: CASSWTASGANVLTF.

The chain couples TRBV3-1 (or the pseudogene TRBV3-2) to TRBJ2-2, with 7 nucleotides matching TRBD2. The germline CDR1 and CDR2 sequences are LGHDT and YNNKEL (reference sequence). This CDR3 has 16 residues. Trimming removed 2 bases from V and 1 base from J; junction bases left unmatched: 4. In nucleotides, the CDR3 is TGTGCCAGCAGCCAATTTACGGGGGGGAACACCGGGGAGCTGTTTTTT. Its protein is CASSQFTGGNTGELFF.

The V and J genes are TRBV19 and TRBJ2-1, with D perhaps given as TRBD1 or TRBD2 (5 bases each). Germline CDR1 reads LNHDA; CDR2 reads SQIVND (reference sequence). V lost 7 bases and J lost 4, with 14 bases in between. The CDR3 extends over 14 amino acids. The CDR3 loop reads CASTKQGRYNEQFF. CDR3 sequence (DNA): TGTGCCAGTACTAAGCAGGGACGTTACAATGAGCAGTTCTTC.

In this sample, this clone turned up once. The rearrangement links TRBV9 to TRBJ2-1; possible D gene TRBD2, 5 bases. The V and J ends lost 3 bases and 2 bases respectively, with 12 bases between them. Germline values: CDR1 SGDLS, CDR2 YYNGEE. This CDR3 is built from 15 residues. CDR3 in DNA: TGTGCCAGCAGCGACCGGGATACAACCTACAATGAGCAGTTCTTC. Amino acids: CASSDRDTTYNEQFF.

A single count supports this clone. The chain joins TRBV6-1 to TRBJ2-7; D is unclear. V was cut by 3 bases and J by 2 bases, with 8 bases left in between. The V gene's germline CDR1 is MNHNS and CDR2 SASEGT. There are 13 residues in the CDR3. CDR3 nucleotide sequence: TGTGCCAGCAGTGAGGCACAGACCTACGAGCAGTACTTC. Protein sequence: CASSEAQTYEQYF.

The chain combines TRBV29-1 with TRBJ2-3, with D perhaps assigned TRBD1 or TRBD2 (5 bases each). Trimming left V 4 bases short and J 0 bases short, with 14 bases between. Germline loops: CDR1 SQVTM, CDR2 ANQGSEA. The length of the CDR3 is 15 residues. For the CDR3, the DNA is TGCAGCGTTGGGGCCGGGACCGACAGCACAGATACGCAGTATTTT. Protein product: CSVGAGTDSTDTQYF.

This clone appeared once. The chain recombines TRBV5-1 with TRBJ2-3; D unresolved. Trimming shortened V by 5 bases and J by 2 bases, and 9 bases separated the two germline ends. In germline, CDR1 is SGHRS, CDR2 YFSETQ. CDR3 length: 13 amino acids. CDR3 protein: CASSPQVTDTQYF. CDR3 sequence (DNA): TGCGCCAGCAGTCCCCAGGTCACAGATACGCAGTATTTT.

The CDR3 DNA is TGTGCCAGCAGCCAATTAGAGACCCAGTACTTC. Protein sequence: CASSQLETQYF. This sequence joins TRBV3-1 (or the pseudogene TRBV3-2) and TRBJ2-5, with D uncertain. This CDR3 has 11 residues. Trimming took 2 bases from V and 4 from J, leaving 2 bases between them. CDR1 and CDR2 (germline): LGHDT, YNNKEL (reference sequence).

This chain links TRBV9 with TRBJ2-3; TRBD2 is a possible D gene (6 bases). CDR1 is SGDLS and CDR2 is YYNGEE in the germline V gene. The V end lost 0 bases, the J end lost 4 bases, and 12 bases lay between the germline ends. There are 15 residues in the CDR3. The CDR3 DNA reads as TGTGCCAGCAGCGTAGGTCGGGAGCGCGCAGATACGCAGTATTTT. Translation: CASSVGRERADTQYF.

The chain uses TRBV15 and TRBJ2-7; D is unclear. V was cut by 0 bases and J by 0 bases, with 15 bases left in between. The germline V gene has CDR1 LNHNV and CDR2 YYDKDF (reference sequence). The CDR3 runs to 17 residues. This CDR3 is CATSRDRGVSISYEQYF. DNA of the CDR3: TGTGCCACCAGCAGAGATCGTGGGGTATCGATCTCCTACGAGCAGTACTTC.

The CDR3 spells CASSPSVTSYNEQFF. The CDR3 coding sequence is TGTGCCAGCTCACCTTCAGTTACCTCCTACAATGAGCAGTTCTTC. This chain connects TRBV18 to TRBJ2-1; D ambiguous. CDR1 and CDR2 from the germline V gene are KGHSH and LQKENI. Trimming left V 3 bases short and J 0 bases short, with 9 bases between. This CDR3 is 15 amino acids long.

The J gene is TRBJ2-2, the V gene TRBV5-5; D possibly corresponds to TRBD2 (6 bases). Germline CDR1 is SGHKS and CDR2 is YYEKEE (reference sequence). This CDR3 region has 15 residues. Trimming removed 4 bases from V and 2 bases from J, with 12 bases in between. The CDR3 is CASSPGRGNTGELFF. The CDR3, as DNA: TGTGCCAGCAGCCCCGGGAGAGGCAACACCGGGGAGCTGTTTTTT.

The rearrangement joins TRBV2 to TRBJ1-2; D call uncertain. The CDR3 spans 13 residues. V lost 4 bases and J 4 bases, leaving 10 bases between the germline ends. Per germline, CDR1 SNHLY and CDR2 FYNNEI. CDR3: CASSVEGLYGYTF. The CDR3 DNA is TGTGCCAGCAGTGTTGAGGGCCTCTATGGCTACACCTTC.

This clone was observed a handful of times. The V and J genes are TRBV29-1 and TRBJ2-2, with D unresolved. Per the germline V gene, CDR1 is SQVTM and CDR2 is ANQGSEA. This CDR3 spans 11 amino acids. V lost 3 bases, J lost 7 bases, and 6 bases lay in between. In nucleotides, the CDR3 is TGCAGCGTTGATCCCGGCGGGGAGCTGTTTTTT. Translation: CSVDPGGELFF.

The chain recombines TRBV5-1 with TRBJ1-2, with D hard to call. CDR3 length: 12 residues. Germline CDR1 reads SGHRS; CDR2 reads YFSETQ. The V end was cut by 3 bases, the J end by 2 bases, with 5 bases between. CDR3 coding DNA: TGCGCCAGCAGCTCCAGAAACTATGGCTACACCTTC. This gives the protein CASSSRNYGYTF.

V gene TRBV5-4 combines with J gene TRBJ1-1; 8 nucleotides match TRBD1. V dropped 7 bases and J dropped 5; count of bases not matched to a gene: 13. The germline V gene has CDR1 SGHNT and CDR2 YYREEE (reference sequence). This CDR3 comprises 15 residues. CDR3 DNA: TGTGCCAGCTTCCGGGGGGACAGGAGACTTACTGAAGCTTTCTTT. Its protein product is CASFRGDRRLTEAFF.